A single sample is the source of the 28 T cell receptor beta chains below, sequenced in a study of human T cells and chemical hapten exposure. The time point was: patch test 1, 2 weeks after DPC sensitization. Treatment: therapeutic diphenylcyclopropenone sensitization with weekly scalp DPC. TCRdb redid the calling of the RACE reads with MiXCR, one entry per CDR3 protein. The table has some 50,000 distinct CDR3 sequences, about 9.6% seen once. The sequencing used whole blood, collected in connection with sensitization to the hapten diphenylcyclopropenone (DPC). The receptor set was obtained from a middle-aged woman with alopecia areata. Some clones in this sample may be carry-over from other donors' samples.

This clonotype has a count of ten or more. The V and J genes are TRBV10-3 and TRBJ2-3; 11 nucleotides agree with TRBD2. This CDR3 contains 14 residues. J gave up 3 bases and V 9 bases, and 5 bases lay outside the gene matches. In germline, CDR1 is ENHRY, CDR2 SYGVKD. CDR3 in DNA: TGTGCCATTAAGCCTAGCGGGGGGACAGATACGCAGTATTTT. It specifies CAIKPSGGTDTQYF.

V usage is TRBV20-1 and J usage is TRBJ1-1; D perhaps matches TRBD1 (5 bases). Deletions cut 1 base from V and 10 bases from J, with 10 bases between. The CDR3 sequence is 11 residues long. Germline-derived CDR1 and CDR2 are DFQATT and SNEGSKA (reference sequence). The CDR3 nucleotides read TGCAGTGCTAGAGTGGGGCTTGGAGCTTTCTTT. This codes for CSARVGLGAFF.

The chain employs TRBV18 and TRBJ1-5; D may be TRBD1 (6 bases). The CDR3 has 14 residues. Germline loops: CDR1 KGHSH, CDR2 LQKENI. Between the trimmed V and J ends, which lost 6 bases and 5 bases, there was a span of 14 bases. CDR3 coding DNA: TGTGCCAGCTCGCCTCAGGGGAAGGATCAGCCCCAGCATTTT. The encoded protein is CASSPQGKDQPQHF.

This clonotype was seen repeatedly, ten times or more. This chain joins TRBV7-8 and TRBJ1-2; the D is unclear. Per germline, CDR1 SGHVS and CDR2 FQNEAQ. This CDR3 has 14 residues. V was shortened by 0 bases and J by 4 bases, with 9 bases between the two germline ends. CDR3 in amino acids: CASSLARNGYGYTF. The DNA for the CDR3 is TGTGCCAGCAGCTTAGCGCGAAACGGCTATGGCTACACCTTC.

The sample holds many counts of this clonotype. CDR3 protein: CASSLGQGVLNIQYF. DNA for the CDR3: TGTGCCAGCAGCCTGGGACAGGGGGTATTAAACATTCAGTACTTC. This chain links TRBV7-2 with TRBJ2-4; TRBD1 matches 11 bases. The CDR3 consists of 15 residues. The V and J ends lost 5 bases and 6 bases, in that order; junction bases with no gene match: 6. Germline lookup yields CDR1 SGHTA and CDR2 FQGNSA.

This clonotype has a count of ten or more. The chain employs TRBV18 and TRBJ1-1; D may be TRBD1 (6 bases). V lost 0 bases to trimming and J lost 1 base, with 6 bases between them. The CDR3 loop spans 14 amino acids. The germline V gene encodes CDR1 KGHSH and CDR2 LQKENI. DNA for the CDR3: TGTGCCAGCTCACCACCGGGGGCGAACACTGAAGCTTTCTTT. Amino acids: CASSPPGANTEAFF.

At least ten counts were recorded for this clonotype. The rearrangement uses TRBV30 and TRBJ1-2; D is undetermined. Germline V gene sequence: CDR1 GTSNPN, CDR2 SVGIG (reference sequence). The CDR3 length is 12 residues. V lost 4 bases and J lost 4, with 10 bases in between. The CDR3 here is CAWNTVVYGYTF. The CDR3 nucleotides are TGTGCCTGGAACACCGTTGTCTATGGCTACACCTTC.

This clonotype was counted at least ten times. This chain uses TRBV12-3 or TRBV12-4 with TRBJ2-3; D assignment may be TRBD1 or TRBD2 (6 bases each). Trimming left V 8 bases short and J 4 bases short, with 16 bases between. The CDR3 has 14 residues. The CDR3 DNA is TGTGCCAGCCCCGGGGGCAGGGTCGCAGATACGCAGTATTTT. Protein: CASPGGRVADTQYF.

This clonotype was seen at least ten times. The rearrangement joins TRBV25-1 to TRBJ2-1; the match to TRBD2 covers 11 bases. Per germline, CDR1 MGHDK and CDR2 SYGVNS. J was trimmed by 7 bases and V by 3 bases; bases with no gene match: 8. The CDR3 is 16 amino acids. In DNA, the CDR3 is TGTGCCAGCAGTGATCTTCTAGCGGGGGGCTTAAATGAGCAGTTCTTC. Its protein is CASSDLLAGGLNEQFF.

This clonotype was detected many times. This chain uses TRBV29-1 with TRBJ2-5, with D possibly matching TRBD1 (6 bases). The CDR3 sequence is 16 residues long. Per the germline V gene, CDR1 is SQVTM and CDR2 is ANQGSEA. Trimming stripped 0 bases from V and 0 bases from J, with 14 bases between. Written as DNA, the CDR3 is TGCAGCGTTGAAGAGGTTGGAGGACAGTACCAAGAGACCCAGTACTTC. Its translation: CSVEEVGGQYQETQYF.

This clonotype was recorded at least ten times. The chain links TRBV7-3 to TRBJ2-1, with TRBD2 identical over 12 bases. The CDR3 sequence is 14 residues long. Germline CDR1 reads SGHTA; CDR2 reads FQGTGA. With 4 bases clipped from V and 8 bases from J, the junction kept 3 bases outside the gene matches. The CDR3 nucleotides are TGTGCCAGCAGCTCTAGCGGGGGGGCCGATGAGCAGTTCTTC. Encoded protein: CASSSSGGADEQFF.

This chain uses TRBV28 with TRBJ2-7; D unclear. The V end lost 5 bases, the J end lost 7 bases, and 12 bases lay between the germline ends. CDR3 length equals 12 residues. Germline V gives CDR1 MDHEN, CDR2 SYDVKM. The CDR3 here is CASSGFPVEQYF. The CDR3 region has the DNA TGTGCCAGCAGTGGATTCCCCGTGGAGCAGTACTTC.

At least ten counts were recorded for this clonotype. The chain joins TRBV7-8 to TRBJ1-1; possibly TRBD1 for D (6 bases). V dropped 6 bases and J dropped 2 bases, with 16 bases sitting between them. Germline V CDR1 and CDR2: SGHVS, FQNEAQ. CDR3 size: 15 residues. This CDR3 reads CASRSGVLTNTEAFF. As DNA, the CDR3 is TGTGCCAGCAGATCAGGGGTGCTGACCAACACTGAAGCTTTCTTT.

This clonotype has only a few counts. One base away lies a much larger clone, so this may be a sequencing read error. This rearrangement joins TRBV6-4 to TRBJ2-1; the D is unclear. The length of the CDR3 is 12 residues. Germline CDR1 reads MRHNA; CDR2 reads SNTAGT. As DNA, the CDR3 is TGTGTCAGCAAGGCCGCAAACAATGAGCAGTTCTTC. Residues: CVSKAANNEQFF.

In this sample, this clonotype turned up many times. The chain couples TRBV5-1 to TRBJ2-5; 8 nucleotides agree with TRBD2. Trimming removed 3 bases from V and 7 bases from J; junction bases left unmatched: 11. The V gene's germline CDR1 is SGHRS and CDR2 YFSETQ. This CDR3 is 15 amino acids long. The CDR3 sequence: CASSSTVAGPGTQYF. The CDR3 coding sequence is TGCGCCAGCAGCTCGACTGTAGCGGGGCCCGGGACCCAGTACTTC.

The gene calls are TRBV9 and TRBJ2-3, with no clear D. Trimming pared 4 bases from V and 5 bases from J, leaving 14 bases between. The CDR3 is made up of 14 amino acids. CDR1 is SGDLS, CDR2 YYNGEE, per germline. The CDR3 DNA is TGTGCCAGCAGCCGTCCTCAAAACCGAGATACGCAGTATTTT. The encoded protein is CASSRPQNRDTQYF.

This clonotype appeared many times. This chain connects TRBV3-1 to TRBJ2-1, with TRBD2 matching 9 bases. The length of the CDR3 is 16 residues. Germline trimming cut 0 bases from V and 4 bases from J; bases unmatched to any gene: 4. Germline CDR1 is LGHDT and CDR2 is YNNKEL (reference sequence). The CDR3 coding sequence is TGTGCCAGCAGCCAAGATAGAGCGGGGGGTTACAATGAGCAGTTCTTC. Its protein product is CASSQDRAGGYNEQFF.

This clonotype appeared a few times. J is TRBJ1-2 and V is TRBV4-1, with D tentatively TRBD1 (5 bases). The CDR3 totals 15 residues. Trimming stripped 4 bases from V and 3 bases from J, with 15 bases between. Germline lookup yields CDR1 MGHRA and CDR2 YSYEKL. CDR3 bases: TGCGCCAGCAGCCTAGAAGGCGACAGATACTATGGCTACACCTTC. This translates into CASSLEGDRYYGYTF.

This clonotype was detected many times. The V call is TRBV20-1, the J call TRBJ2-1; D gene unclear. Germline V gene data show CDR1 as DFQATT and CDR2 as SNEGSKA (reference sequence). CDR3 length: 16 residues. The germline V and J ends were trimmed by 0 bases and 5 bases, with 17 bases remaining between them. The CDR3 loop is CSAREPNTRRHNEQFF. The CDR3 region has the DNA TGCAGTGCTAGAGAGCCTAACACTCGGAGACACAATGAGCAGTTCTTC.

By sample fraction, this clonotype is medium-sized. This chain connects TRBV20-1 to TRBJ2-3; 11 bases align to TRBD2. Germline CDR1 reads DFQATT; CDR2 reads SNEGSKA (reference sequence). Trimming removed 5 bases from V and 3 bases from J; junction bases left unmatched: 16. The CDR3 covers 18 residues. The chain's CDR3 is CSASLRSGGAVGTDTQYF. CDR3 DNA sequence: TGCAGTGCTTCCCTTCGTAGCGGGGGGGCCGTTGGGACAGATACGCAGTATTTT.

V is TRBV6-2 or TRBV6-3 and J is TRBJ1-1; a possible D gene is TRBD1 (5 bases). This CDR3 has 14 amino acids. V lost 6 bases, J lost 1 base, and 12 bases lay in between. Germline CDR1 reads MNHEY; CDR2 reads SVGEGT. The CDR3 sequence is CASRTARGNTEAFF. The CDR3 DNA follows: TGTGCCAGCAGGACAGCTCGGGGGAACACTGAAGCTTTCTTT.

This clonotype was found many times. The chain links TRBV7-2 to TRBJ2-7; no clear D gene. The V gene's germline CDR1 is SGHTA and CDR2 FQGNSA. V lost 5 bases to trimming and J lost 2 bases, with 10 bases between them. CDR3 size: 13 residues. CDR3: CASSPQRTYEQYF. The DNA for the CDR3 is TGTGCCAGCAGCCCTCAAAGAACCTACGAGCAGTACTTC.

This clonotype was seen ten or more times. This rearrangement joins TRBV20-1 to TRBJ2-1; 9 positions agree with TRBD2. Germline-derived CDR1 and CDR2 are DFQATT and SNEGSKA (reference sequence). Trimming at V came to 1 base and at J to 8 bases, leaving 6 bases not matched to a gene. There are 14 residues in the CDR3. As DNA, the CDR3 is TGCAGTGCTAGAGTGGGACTAGCCTTCGATGAGCAGTTCTTC. Residues: CSARVGLAFDEQFF.

This clonotype was picked up a small number of times. The J gene is TRBJ1-4, the V gene TRBV6-6; 9 bases are shared with TRBD1. CDR3 length: 18 amino acids. The V gene end was trimmed by 2 bases and the J gene end by 3 bases; junction bases not matched to a gene: 10. CDR1 is MNHNY and CDR2 is SVGAGI in the germline V gene (reference sequence). CDR3 nucleotides: TGTGCCAGCAGTTACGGACAGGGGCGGTACGGGGCTAATGAAAAACTGTTTTTT. Its protein is CASSYGQGRYGANEKLFF.

This clonotype was seen only a few times. This chain joins TRBV7-6 and TRBJ2-3; 7 bases agree with TRBD1. From germline, CDR1 is SGHVS and CDR2 FNYEAQ. V lost 3 bases to trimming and J lost 0 bases; unmatched junction nucleotides: 6. The CDR3 is 16 amino acids. CDR3 in amino acids: CASSFGQAYSTDTQYF. The CDR3 DNA follows: TGTGCCAGCAGCTTCGGACAGGCCTATAGCACAGATACGCAGTATTTT.

This clonotype was counted a few times. This sequence joins TRBV2 and TRBJ1-1; no definite D call. Germline CDR1 and CDR2: SNHLY and FYNNEI. Trimming took off 10 bases at V and 1 base at J, with 16 bases between the two ends. The CDR3 contains 14 residues. The DNA of the CDR3 is TGTGCCACCCCGAAGGGTTCGGGGAACACTGAAGCTTTCTTT. This encodes CATPKGSGNTEAFF.

The CDR3 DNA sequence: TGTGCCAGCATCGAGGGGGTGACCCAGTACTTC. This codes for CASIEGVTQYF. The chain is built from TRBV28 and TRBJ2-5; possibly TRBD1 for D (6 bases). The CDR3 has 11 residues. Trimming removed 7 bases from V and 7 bases from J, with 10 bases in between. The germline gives CDR1 MDHEN, CDR2 SYDVKM.

The sample holds many counts of this clonotype. The rearrangement links TRBV15 to TRBJ2-5; no firm D call. V lost 5 bases, J lost 2 bases, and 12 bases lay in between. The length of the CDR3 is 14 residues. Germline values: CDR1 LNHNV, CDR2 YYDKDF (reference sequence). CDR3 residues: CATSPNARQETQYF. As DNA, the CDR3 is TGTGCCACCAGCCCGAACGCCAGACAAGAGACCCAGTACTTC.